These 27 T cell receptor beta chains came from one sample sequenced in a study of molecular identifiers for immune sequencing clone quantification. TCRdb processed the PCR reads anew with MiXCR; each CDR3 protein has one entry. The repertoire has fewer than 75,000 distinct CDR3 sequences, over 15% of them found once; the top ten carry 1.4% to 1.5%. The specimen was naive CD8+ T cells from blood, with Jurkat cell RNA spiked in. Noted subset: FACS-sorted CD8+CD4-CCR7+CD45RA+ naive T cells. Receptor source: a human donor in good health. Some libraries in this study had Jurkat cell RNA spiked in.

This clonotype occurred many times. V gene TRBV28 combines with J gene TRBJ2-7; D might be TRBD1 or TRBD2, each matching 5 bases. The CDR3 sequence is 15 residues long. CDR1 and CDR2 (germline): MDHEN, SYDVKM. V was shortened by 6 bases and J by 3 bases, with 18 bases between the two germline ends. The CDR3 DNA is TGTGCCAGCAGGCCTCCCGGGACCTCTGACTACGAGCAGTACTTC. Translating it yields CASRPPGTSDYEQYF.

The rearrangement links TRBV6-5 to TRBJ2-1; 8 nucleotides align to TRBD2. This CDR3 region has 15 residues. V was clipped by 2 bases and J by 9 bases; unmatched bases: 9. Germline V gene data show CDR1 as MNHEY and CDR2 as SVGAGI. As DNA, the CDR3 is TGTGCCAGCAGTTACGATGCGGGAGGCCGCGGTGAGCAGTTCTTC. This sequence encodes CASSYDAGGRGEQFF.

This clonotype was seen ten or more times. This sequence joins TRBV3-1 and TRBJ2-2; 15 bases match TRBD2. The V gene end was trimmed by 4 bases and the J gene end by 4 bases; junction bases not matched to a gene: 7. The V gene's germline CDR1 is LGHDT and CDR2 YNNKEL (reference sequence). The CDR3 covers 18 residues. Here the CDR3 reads CASSLGLAGGPGTGELFF. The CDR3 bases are TGTGCCAGCAGCCTCGGACTAGCGGGAGGGCCCGGCACCGGGGAGCTGTTTTTT.

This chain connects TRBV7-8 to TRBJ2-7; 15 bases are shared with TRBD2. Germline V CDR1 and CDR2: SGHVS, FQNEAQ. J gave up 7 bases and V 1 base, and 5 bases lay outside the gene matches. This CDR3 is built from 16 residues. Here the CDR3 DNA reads TGTGCCAGCAGCTTAGGGGGACTAGCGGGAGGTCCTGAGCAGTACTTC. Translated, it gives CASSLGGLAGGPEQYF.

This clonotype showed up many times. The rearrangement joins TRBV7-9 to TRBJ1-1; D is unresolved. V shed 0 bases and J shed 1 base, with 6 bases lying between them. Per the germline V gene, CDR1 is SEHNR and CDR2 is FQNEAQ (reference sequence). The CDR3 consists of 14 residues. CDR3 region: CASSLAFTNTEAFF. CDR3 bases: TGTGCCAGCAGCTTAGCCTTTACGAACACTGAAGCTTTCTTT.

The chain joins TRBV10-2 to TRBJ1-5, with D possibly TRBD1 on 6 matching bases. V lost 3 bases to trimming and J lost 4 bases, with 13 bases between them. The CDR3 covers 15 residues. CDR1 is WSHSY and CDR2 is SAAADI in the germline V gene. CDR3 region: CASSEVDRSNQPQHF. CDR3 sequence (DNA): TGCGCCAGCAGTGAAGTTGACAGGAGTAATCAGCCCCAGCATTTT.

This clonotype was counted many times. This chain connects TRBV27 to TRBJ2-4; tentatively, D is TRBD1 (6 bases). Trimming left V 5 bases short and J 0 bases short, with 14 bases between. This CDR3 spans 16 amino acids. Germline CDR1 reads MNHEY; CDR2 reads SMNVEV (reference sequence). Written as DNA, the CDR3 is TGTGCCAGCAGTCAAACAGGGTCGGTAGCCAAAAACATTCAGTACTTC. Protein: CASSQTGSVAKNIQYF.

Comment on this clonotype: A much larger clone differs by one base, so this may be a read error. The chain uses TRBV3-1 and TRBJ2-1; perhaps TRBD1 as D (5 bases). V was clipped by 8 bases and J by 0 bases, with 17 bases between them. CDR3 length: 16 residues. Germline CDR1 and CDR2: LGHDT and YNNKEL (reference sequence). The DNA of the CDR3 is TGTGCCAGCTCTAACGCAGGGTTAGGCTCCTACAATGAGCAGTTCTTC. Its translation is CASSNAGLGSYNEQFF.

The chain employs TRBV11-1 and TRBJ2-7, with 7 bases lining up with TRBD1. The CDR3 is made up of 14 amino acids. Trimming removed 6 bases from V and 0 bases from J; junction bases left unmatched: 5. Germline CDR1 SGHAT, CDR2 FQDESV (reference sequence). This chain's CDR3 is CASSWDSGSYEQYF. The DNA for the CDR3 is TGTGCCAGCAGTTGGGACAGTGGCTCCTACGAGCAGTACTTC.

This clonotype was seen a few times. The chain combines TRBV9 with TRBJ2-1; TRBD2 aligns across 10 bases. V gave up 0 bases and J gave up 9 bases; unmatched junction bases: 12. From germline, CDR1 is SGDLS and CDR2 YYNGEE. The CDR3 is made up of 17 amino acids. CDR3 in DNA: TGTGCCAGCAGCGTAGAAGGACTAGCGGTTACCTGGGGTGAGCAGTTCTTC. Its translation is CASSVEGLAVTWGEQFF.

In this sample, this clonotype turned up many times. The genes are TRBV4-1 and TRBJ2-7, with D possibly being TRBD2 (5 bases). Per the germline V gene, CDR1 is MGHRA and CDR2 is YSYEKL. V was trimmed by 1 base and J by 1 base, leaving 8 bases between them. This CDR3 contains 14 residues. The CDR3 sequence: CASSQVTGSYEQYF. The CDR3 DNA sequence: TGCGCCAGCAGCCAAGTCACGGGATCCTACGAGCAGTACTTC.

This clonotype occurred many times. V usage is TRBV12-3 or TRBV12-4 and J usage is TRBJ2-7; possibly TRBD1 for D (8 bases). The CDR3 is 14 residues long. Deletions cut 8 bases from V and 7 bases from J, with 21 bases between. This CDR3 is CASGTGLPREEQYF. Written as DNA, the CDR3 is TGTGCCAGCGGGACAGGATTACCGCGGGAGGAGCAGTACTTC.

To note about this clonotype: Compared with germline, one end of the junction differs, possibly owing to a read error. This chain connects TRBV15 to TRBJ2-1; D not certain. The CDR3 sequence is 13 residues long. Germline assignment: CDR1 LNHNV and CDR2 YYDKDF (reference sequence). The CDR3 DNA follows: TGTGCCACCAGCAGAGAAACCTTCAATGTGCAGTTCTTC. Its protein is CATSRETFNVQFF.

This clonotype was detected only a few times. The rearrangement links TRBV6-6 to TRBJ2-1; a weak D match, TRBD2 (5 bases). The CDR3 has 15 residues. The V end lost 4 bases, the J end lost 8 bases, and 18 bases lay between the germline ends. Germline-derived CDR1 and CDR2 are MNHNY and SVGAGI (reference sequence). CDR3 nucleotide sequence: TGTGCCAGCAGTTCGGGGATCCCCGGGCCCGATGAGCAGTTCTTC. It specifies CASSSGIPGPDEQFF.

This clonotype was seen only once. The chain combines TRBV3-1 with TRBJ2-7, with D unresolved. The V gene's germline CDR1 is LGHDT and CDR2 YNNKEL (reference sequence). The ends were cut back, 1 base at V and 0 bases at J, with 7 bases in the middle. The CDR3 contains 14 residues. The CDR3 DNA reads TGTGCCAGCAGCCAAGGCTATATCTCCTACGAGCAGTACTTC. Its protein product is CASSQGYISYEQYF.

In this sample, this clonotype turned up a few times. This chain's CDR3 is CASSLGSGLVEGYTF. The CDR3 region has the DNA TGTGCCAGCAGCTTAGGGAGTGGGTTGGTGGAAGGCTACACCTTC. The rearrangement joins TRBV7-8 to TRBJ1-2; D not certain. Between the trimmed V and J ends, which lost 1 base and 8 bases, there was a span of 17 bases. This CDR3 comprises 15 residues. Germline V gives CDR1 SGHVS, CDR2 FQNEAQ.

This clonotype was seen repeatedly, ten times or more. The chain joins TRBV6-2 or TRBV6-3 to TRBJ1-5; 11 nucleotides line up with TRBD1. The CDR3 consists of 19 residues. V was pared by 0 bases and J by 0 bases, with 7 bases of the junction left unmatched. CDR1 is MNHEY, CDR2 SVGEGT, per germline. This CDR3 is CASSYSTGTGGRSNQPQHF. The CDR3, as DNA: TGTGCCAGCAGTTACTCCACCGGGACAGGGGGACGTAGCAATCAGCCCCAGCATTTT.

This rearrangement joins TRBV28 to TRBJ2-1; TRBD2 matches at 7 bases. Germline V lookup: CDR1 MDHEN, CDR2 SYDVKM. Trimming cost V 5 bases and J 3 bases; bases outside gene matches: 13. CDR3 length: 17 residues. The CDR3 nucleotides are TGTGCCAGCAGTCCGCTTTCTTGGCGGGAGCTCTACAATGAGCAGTTCTTC. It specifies CASSPLSWRELYNEQFF.

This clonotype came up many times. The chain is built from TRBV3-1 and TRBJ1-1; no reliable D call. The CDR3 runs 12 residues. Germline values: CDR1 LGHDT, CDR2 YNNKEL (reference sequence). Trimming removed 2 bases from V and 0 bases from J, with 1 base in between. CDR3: CASSQLNTEAFF. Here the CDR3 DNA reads TGTGCCAGCAGCCAACTGAACACTGAAGCTTTCTTT.

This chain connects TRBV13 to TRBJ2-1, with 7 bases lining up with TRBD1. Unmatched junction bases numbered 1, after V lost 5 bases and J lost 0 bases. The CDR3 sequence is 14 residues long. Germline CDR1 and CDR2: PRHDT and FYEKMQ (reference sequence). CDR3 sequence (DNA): TGTGCCAGCAGCCCAGGGGGCTCCTACAATGAGCAGTTCTTC. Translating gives CASSPGGSYNEQFF.

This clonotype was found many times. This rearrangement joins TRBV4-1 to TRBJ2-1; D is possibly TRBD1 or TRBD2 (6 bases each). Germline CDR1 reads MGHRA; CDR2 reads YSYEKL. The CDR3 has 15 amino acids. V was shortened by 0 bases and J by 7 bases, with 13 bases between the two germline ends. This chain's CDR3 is CASSQDLGGGNEQFF. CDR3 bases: TGCGCCAGCAGCCAAGATCTAGGGGGAGGTAATGAGCAGTTCTTC.

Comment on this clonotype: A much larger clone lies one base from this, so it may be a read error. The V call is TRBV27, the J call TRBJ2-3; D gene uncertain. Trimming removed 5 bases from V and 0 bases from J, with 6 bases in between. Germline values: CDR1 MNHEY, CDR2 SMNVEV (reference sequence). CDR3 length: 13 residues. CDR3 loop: CASSDPSTDTQYF. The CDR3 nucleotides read TGTGCCAGCAGTGACCCTAGCACAGATACGCAGTATTTT.

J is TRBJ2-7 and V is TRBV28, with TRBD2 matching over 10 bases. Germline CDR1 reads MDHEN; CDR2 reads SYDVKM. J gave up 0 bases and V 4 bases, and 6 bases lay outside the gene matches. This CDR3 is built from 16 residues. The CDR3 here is CASSSSTSGRSYEQYF. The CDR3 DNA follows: TGTGCCAGCAGTTCCTCGACTAGCGGGCGCTCCTACGAGCAGTACTTC. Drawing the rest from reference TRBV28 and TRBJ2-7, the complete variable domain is DVKVTQSSRYLVKRTGEKVFLECVQDMDHENMFWYRQDPGLGLRLIYFSYDVKMKEKGDIPEGYSVSREKKERFSLILESASTNQTSMYLCASSSSTSGRSYEQYFGPGTRLTVT.

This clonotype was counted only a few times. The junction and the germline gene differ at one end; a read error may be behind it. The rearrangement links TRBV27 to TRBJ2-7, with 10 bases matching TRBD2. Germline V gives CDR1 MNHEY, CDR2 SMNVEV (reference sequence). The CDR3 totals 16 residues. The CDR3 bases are TGTGCCAGCAGGAAAACGCTAGCGGGAGTAACAAGCGAGCGGTACTTC. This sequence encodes CASRKTLAGVTSERYF.

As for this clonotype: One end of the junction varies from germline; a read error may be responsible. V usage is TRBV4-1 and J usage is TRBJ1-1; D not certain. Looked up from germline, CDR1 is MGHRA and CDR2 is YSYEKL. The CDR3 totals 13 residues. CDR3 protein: CASSQVGLNEAFF. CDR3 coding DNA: TGCGCCAGCAGCCAAGTCGGCCTCAACGAAGCCTTCTTT.

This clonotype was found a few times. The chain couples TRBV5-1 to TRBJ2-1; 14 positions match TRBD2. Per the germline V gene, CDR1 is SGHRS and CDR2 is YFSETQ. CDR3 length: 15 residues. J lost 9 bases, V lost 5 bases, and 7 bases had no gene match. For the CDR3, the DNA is TGCGCCAGCAGTGTCCCGGGACTAGCGGGAGTTGAGCAGTTCTTC. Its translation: CASSVPGLAGVEQFF.

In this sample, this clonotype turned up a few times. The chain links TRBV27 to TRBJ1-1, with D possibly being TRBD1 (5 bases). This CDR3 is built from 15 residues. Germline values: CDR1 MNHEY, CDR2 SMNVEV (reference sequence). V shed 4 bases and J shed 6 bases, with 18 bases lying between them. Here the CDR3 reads CASSWSGGVRPEAFF. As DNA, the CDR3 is TGTGCCAGCAGTTGGTCTGGGGGGGTAAGGCCTGAAGCTTTCTTT.